Presented here are 24 T cell receptor beta chains from one specimen sequenced in a study of blood T cells in healthy people across ages. A J-beta primer mix and a sample-barcoded 5' primer were used in a second PCR of roughly 6 to 11 cycles. In TCRdb, the 5' RACE reads were re-called with MiXCR into one record per CDR3 protein. The sample gives hundreds of thousands of distinct CDR3 sequences, roughly 40% of which show up once; 10% to 15% is in the top ten. What was sequenced was blood. The receptors come from a young man in good health.

The chain carries TRBV4-1 and TRBJ2-1, with 10 bases lining up with TRBD2. CDR1 MGHRA and CDR2 YSYEKL come from the germline V gene. V was pared by 0 bases and J by 8 bases, with 7 bases of the junction left unmatched. The CDR3 runs 16 residues. CDR3 sequence reads: CASSQDVGSGGYEQFF. The CDR3 region has the DNA TGCGCCAGCAGCCAAGATGTGGGTAGCGGGGGGTATGAGCAGTTCTTC.

The V call is TRBV29-1, the J call TRBJ2-4; the D gene is possibly TRBD1 (5 bases). The closer fit of TRBJ2-7 to the DNA end suggests the J call may be wrong. Germline V lookup: CDR1 SQVTM, CDR2 ANQGSEA. The CDR3 runs 11 residues. CDR3 amino acids: CSVDRVHEQYF. The DNA of the CDR3 is TGCAGCGTTGACAGGGTCCACGAGCAGTACTTC.

The rearrangement joins TRBV20-1 to TRBJ1-2; D gene ambiguous. Germline V gene data show CDR1 as DFQATT and CDR2 as SNEGSKA (reference sequence). The V end lost 3 bases, the J end lost 3 bases, and 17 bases lay between the germline ends. This CDR3 spans 15 amino acids. The DNA of the CDR3 is TGCAGTGCTAGGGGTACGGGGAGAGGCGACTATGGCTACACCTTC. This sequence encodes CSARGTGRGDYGYTF.

This clonotype has more than one count but fewer than ten. The junction departs from the called germline gene at one end, perhaps through a read error. The rearrangement joins TRBV5-1 to TRBJ2-2; no clear D gene. Germline V gives CDR1 SGHRS, CDR2 YFSETQ. This CDR3 is 11 amino acids long. As DNA, the CDR3 is TGTGCCAGCCGTCTCGCCGGGGAGCTGTTTTTT. Residues: CASRLAGELFF.

This clonotype was seen only a few times. The chain combines TRBV2 with TRBJ1-4; D remains unclear. Per germline, CDR1 SNHLY and CDR2 FYNNEI. The CDR3 sequence is 15 residues long. The ends were cut back, 4 bases at V and 5 bases at J, with 14 bases in the middle. The CDR3 DNA is TGTGCCAGCAGTGGACTCCGGGCCAGGAATGAAAAACTGTTTTTT. Its protein is CASSGLRARNEKLFF.

This chain connects TRBV28 to TRBJ2-6; D is perhaps TRBD1 (5 bases). CDR1 is MDHEN and CDR2 is SYDVKM in the germline V gene. The CDR3 has 15 amino acids. Trimming removed 5 bases from V and 0 bases from J, with 8 bases in between. This chain's CDR3 is CASSTDSSGANVLTF. The CDR3 DNA follows: TGTGCCAGCAGTACCGACAGCTCTGGGGCCAACGTCCTGACTTTC.

This chain joins TRBV4-2 and TRBJ2-7, with 11 bases lining up with TRBD2. This CDR3 has 18 amino acids. Germline CDR1 reads LGHNA; CDR2 reads YNFKEQ. J gave up 0 bases and V 3 bases, and 10 bases lay outside the gene matches. CDR3 in amino acids: CASSHGTSGPFSSYEQYF. DNA for the CDR3: TGTGCCAGCAGCCATGGGACTAGCGGACCATTCAGCTCCTACGAGCAGTACTTC.

The rearrangement joins TRBV6-6 to TRBJ1-5; tentatively, D is TRBD1 (5 bases). Germline V lookup: CDR1 MNHNY, CDR2 SVGAGI (reference sequence). This CDR3 is 15 amino acids long. V shed 1 base and J shed 0 bases, with 7 bases lying between them. This chain's CDR3 is CASSYWDSSNQPQHF. In nucleotides, the CDR3 is TGTGCCAGCAGTTACTGGGACTCTAGCAATCAGCCCCAGCATTTT.

The chain links TRBV29-1 to TRBJ1-2; D is ambiguous. Germline V CDR1 and CDR2: SQVTM, ANQGSEA. There are 11 residues in the CDR3. Trimming shortened V by 6 bases and J by 6 bases, and 11 bases separated the two germline ends. This chain's CDR3 is CSVSGADGYTF. The CDR3, as DNA: TGCAGCGTGAGTGGTGCGGATGGCTACACCTTC.

In the case of this clonotype: This may come from a read error, since a much larger clone is one base off. The chain carries TRBV29-1 and TRBJ2-7; D possibly corresponds to TRBD1 (6 bases). V lost 6 bases, J lost 4 bases, and 13 bases lay in between. The CDR3 spans 12 residues. Per germline, CDR1 SQVTM and CDR2 ANQGSEA. The chain's CDR3 is CSVLDREYEQYF. CDR3 DNA sequence: TGCAGCGTGCTGGACAGAGAGTACGAGCAGTACTTC.

The genes are TRBV11-3 and TRBJ2-3; TRBD2 aligns across 9 bases. The CDR3 is made up of 16 amino acids. Per the germline V gene, CDR1 is SGHNT and CDR2 is YENEEA. The V segment lost 5 bases and the J segment 6 bases; nucleotides outside the gene matches: 12. In nucleotides, the CDR3 is TGTGCCAGCAGCAAGACCGGGACTAGCAGAGCGGATACGCAGTATTTT. Amino acids: CASSKTGTSRADTQYF.

Of note for this clonotype: One end of the junction is discordant with germline, which a read error may explain. The rearrangement joins TRBV7-9 to TRBJ2-1; a possible D gene is TRBD2 (7 bases). Germline V lookup: CDR1 SEHNR, CDR2 FQNEAQ (reference sequence). The CDR3 loop spans 16 amino acids. CDR3 residues: CACSPPQGGEYNEQFF. In DNA form, the CDR3 reads TGTGCCTGCAGTCCGCCACAGGGAGGGGAGTACAATGAGCAGTTCTTC.

This sequence joins TRBV5-6 and TRBJ2-1, with D tentatively TRBD1 (7 bases). The CDR3 contains 16 residues. Germline V gene sequence: CDR1 SGHDT, CDR2 YYEEEE. Trimming removed 3 bases from V and 4 bases from J, with 17 bases in between. In DNA, the CDR3 is TGTGCCAGCAGCTCTAACAGGGGTGGGAGGTACAATGAGCAGTTCTTC. Translated, it gives CASSSNRGGRYNEQFF.

The chain combines TRBV5-5 with TRBJ2-1, with unresolved D. Trimming removed 4 bases from V and 8 bases from J, with 13 bases in between. The germline V gene has CDR1 SGHKS and CDR2 YYEKEE (reference sequence). There are 13 residues in the CDR3. CDR3 nucleotides: TGTGCCAGCAGCCCAAGCCCCGACGATGAGCAGTTCTTC. It yields the protein CASSPSPDDEQFF.

About this clonotype itself: A junction end diverges from the germline sequence, so it may reflect a read error. Here the CDR3 reads CAGSLAGANTGELFF. The CDR3 bases are TGTGCCGGCAGCTTAGCGGGGGCTAACACCGGGGAGCTGTTTTTT. V gene TRBV7-2 combines with J gene TRBJ2-2, with 9 bases aligning to TRBD2. The CDR3 is made up of 15 amino acids. CDR1 and CDR2 from the germline V gene are SGHTA and FQGNSA.

This clonotype occurred once. V is TRBV28 and J is TRBJ2-1; 7 nucleotides match TRBD2. The CDR3 is 16 residues long. Trimming at V came to 6 bases and at J to 2 bases, leaving 10 bases not matched to a gene. Germline CDR1 is MDHEN and CDR2 is SYDVKM. CDR3 sequence (DNA): TGTGCCAGCAGCAACCCGAAGCGGGACCCCTACAATGAGCAGTTCTTC. This sequence encodes CASSNPKRDPYNEQFF.

A single count supports this clonotype. This chain links TRBV2 with TRBJ1-5, with unresolved D. The V gene's germline CDR1 is SNHLY and CDR2 FYNNEI. The V end was cut by 2 bases, the J end by 0 bases, with 14 bases between. The CDR3 spans 17 residues. CDR3: CASSEFLWDYSNQPQHF. Written as DNA, the CDR3 is TGTGCCAGCAGTGAATTCCTCTGGGATTATAGCAATCAGCCCCAGCATTTT. Using reference TRBV2 and TRBJ1-5 for the parts outside the CDR3, the full variable domain is EPEVTQTPSHQVTQMGQEVILRCVPISNHLYFYWYRQILGQKVEFLVSFYNNEISEKSEIFDDQFSVERPDGSNFTLKIRSTKLEDSAMYFCASSEFLWDYSNQPQHFGDGTRLSIL.

The V and J genes are TRBV20-1 and TRBJ1-5, with D unclear. CDR3 length: 13 amino acids. Between the trimmed V and J ends, which lost 1 base and 3 bases, there was a span of 7 bases. The germline V gene has CDR1 DFQATT and CDR2 SNEGSKA (reference sequence). CDR3 residues: CSARGRNNQPQHF. The CDR3 DNA is TGCAGTGCTAGAGGCAGAAACAATCAGCCCCAGCATTTT.

Note on this clonotype: Being one base from a much bigger clone, this may be a read error. This chain links TRBV10-3 with TRBJ2-3; tentative D call: TRBD1 (6 bases). Per germline, CDR1 ENHRY and CDR2 SYGVKD. The CDR3 covers 14 residues. V lost 5 bases to trimming and J lost 4 bases, with 13 bases between them. The CDR3 loop reads CAISHGRTADTQYF. CDR3 in DNA: TGTGCCATCAGTCACGGACGGACAGCAGATACGCAGTATTTT.

This chain uses TRBV14 with TRBJ1-6, with D hard to call. Trimming shortened V by 0 bases and J by 8 bases, and 5 bases separated the two germline ends. The length of the CDR3 is 13 residues. The germline V gene encodes CDR1 SGHDN and CDR2 FVKESK. The CDR3 region is CASSQDTYSPLHF. CDR3 bases: TGTGCCAGCAGCCAAGATACCTATTCACCCCTCCACTTT.

This clonotype was counted between two and nine times. The rearrangement links TRBV12-3 or TRBV12-4 to TRBJ1-6, with 11 bases identical to TRBD1. Trimming removed 4 bases from V and 9 bases from J; junction bases left unmatched: 8. This CDR3 is built from 16 residues. CDR3 protein: CASSSGTGGFFSPLHF. DNA of the CDR3: TGTGCCAGCAGTTCCGGGACAGGGGGGTTTTTTTCACCCCTCCACTTT.

The genes are TRBV14 and TRBJ2-1, with TRBD2 identical over 9 bases. The CDR3 length is 18 residues. V was clipped by 2 bases and J by 12 bases; unmatched bases: 20. Germline assignment: CDR1 SGHDN and CDR2 FVKESK. The CDR3 bases are TGTGCCAGCAGCCAAAGAAAAGGGGAGCGGGGGGAAGAGTCAGGGCAGTTCTTC. It yields the protein CASSQRKGERGEESGQFF.

Only a few counts were recorded for this clonotype. The chain recombines TRBV20-1 with TRBJ2-1; D remains unclear. This CDR3 is 12 amino acids long. Germline lookup yields CDR1 DFQATT and CDR2 SNEGSKA (reference sequence). V shed 6 bases and J shed 5 bases, with 11 bases lying between them. CDR3 protein: CSARSVDNEQFF. CDR3 sequence (DNA): TGCAGTGCGAGAAGTGTCGACAATGAGCAGTTCTTC.

The V and J genes are TRBV20-1 and TRBJ1-5, with 7 bases matching TRBD1. V shed 0 bases, J shed 10 bases, and the junction held 15 bases outside the gene matches. The germline gives CDR1 DFQATT, CDR2 SNEGSKA (reference sequence). The CDR3 consists of 16 residues. The CDR3 region is CSARDNRGSSGGPQHF. The CDR3, as DNA: TGCAGTGCTAGAGATAACAGGGGCTCGTCGGGTGGACCCCAGCATTTT.